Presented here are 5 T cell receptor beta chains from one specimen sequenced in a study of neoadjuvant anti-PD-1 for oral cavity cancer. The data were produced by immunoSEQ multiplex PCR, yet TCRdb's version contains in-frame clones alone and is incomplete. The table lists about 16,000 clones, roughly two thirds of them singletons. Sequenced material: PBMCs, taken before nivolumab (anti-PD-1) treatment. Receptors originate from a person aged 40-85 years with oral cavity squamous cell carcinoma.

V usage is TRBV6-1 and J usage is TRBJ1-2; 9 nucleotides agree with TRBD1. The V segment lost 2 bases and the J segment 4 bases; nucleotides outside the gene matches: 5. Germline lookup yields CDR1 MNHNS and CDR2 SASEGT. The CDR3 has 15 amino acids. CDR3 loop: CASSELGTGTYGYTF. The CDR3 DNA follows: TGTGCCAGCAGTGAATTGGGGACAGGGACCTATGGCTACACCTTC.

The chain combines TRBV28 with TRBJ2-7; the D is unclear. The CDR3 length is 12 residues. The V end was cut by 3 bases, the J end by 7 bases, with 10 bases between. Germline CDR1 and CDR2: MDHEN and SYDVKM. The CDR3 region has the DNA TGTGCCAGCAGTTTGCGGCCACGGGAGCAGTACTTC. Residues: CASSLRPREQYF.

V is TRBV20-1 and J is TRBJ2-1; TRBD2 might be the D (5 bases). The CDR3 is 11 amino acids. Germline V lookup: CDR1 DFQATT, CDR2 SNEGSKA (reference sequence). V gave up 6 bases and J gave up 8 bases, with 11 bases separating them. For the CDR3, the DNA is TGCAGTGCAACAGCGGTCGATGAGCAGTTCTTC. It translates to CSATAVDEQFF.

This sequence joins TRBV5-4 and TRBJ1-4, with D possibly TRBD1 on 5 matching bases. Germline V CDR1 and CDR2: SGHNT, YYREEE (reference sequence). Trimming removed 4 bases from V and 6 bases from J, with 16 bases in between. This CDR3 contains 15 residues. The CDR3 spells CASSHPQDPYEKLFF. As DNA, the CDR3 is TGTGCCAGCAGCCATCCACAGGATCCTTATGAAAAACTGTTTTTT.

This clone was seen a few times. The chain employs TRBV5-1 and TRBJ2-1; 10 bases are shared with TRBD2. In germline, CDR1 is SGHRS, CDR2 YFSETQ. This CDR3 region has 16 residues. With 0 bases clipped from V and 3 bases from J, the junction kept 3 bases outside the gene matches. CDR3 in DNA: TGCGCCAGCAGCTTGGAGCCTAGCGGGAGCTACAATGAGCAGTTCTTC. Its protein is CASSLEPSGSYNEQFF. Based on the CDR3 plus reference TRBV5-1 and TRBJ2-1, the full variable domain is KAGVTQTPRYLIKTRGQQVTLSCSPISGHRSVSWYQQTPGQGLQFLFEYFSETQRNKGNFPGRFSGRQFSNSRSEMNVSTLELGDSALYLCASSLEPSGSYNEQFFGPGTRLTVL.